Listed below are T cell receptor beta chains from one sample, sequenced in a study of control samples from healthy donors and cancer patients. Here immunoSEQ multiplex PCR was the method, and the copy in TCRdb shows in-frame clones only, minus some. The repertoire has roughly 80,000 clones, 85% to 90% of them found once; the top ten carry roughly 2%. The specimen was PBMCs. Every receptor here comes from a woman aged 60-75 years with head and neck cancer. Both conserved end residues are part of each CDR3. D genes are given only for firm matches. Expanded clones are given a class, and other clones once, few, many or no size at all.

clone_size	d_call	v_call	j_call	cdr3_aa	cdr3_nt
-	-	TRBV7-9	TRBJ2-7	CASSLRLQGSYEQYF	TGTGCCAGCAGCTTAAGATTGCAGGGATCCTACGAGCAGTACTTC
-	TRBD2	TRBV6-2/TRBV6-3	TRBJ2-1	CASSFTSGREKNEQFF	TGTGCCAGCAGTTTCACTAGCGGGAGGGAAAAAAATGAGCAGTTCTTC
-	-	TRBV21-1	TRBJ2-7	CASSKISPGCEQYF	TGTGCCAGCAGCAAAATCTCTCCGGGATGCGAGCAGTACTTC
-	TRBD2	TRBV3-1/TRBV3-2	TRBJ2-7	CASSQGTSWGSSYEQYF	TGTGCCAGCAGCCAAGGGACTAGTTGGGGAAGCTCCTACGAGCAGTACTTC
-	-	TRBV3-1/TRBV3-2	TRBJ1-1	CASSRWCQLREAFF	TGTGCCAGCAGCCGTTGGTGTCAGTTACGTGAAGCTTTCTTT
-	-	TRBV27	TRBJ2-3	CASSSPPDTQYF	TGTGCCAGCAGCTCACCCCCAGATACGCAGTATTTT
-	-	TRBV4-1	TRBJ2-5	CASSQDPPAGLQETQYF	TGCGCCAGCAGCCAAGATCCTCCGGCGGGCCTACAAGAGACCCAGTACTTC
-	TRBD1	TRBV24-1	TRBJ1-2	CATSDPGQGDYGYTF	TGTGCCACCAGTGACCCGGGACAGGGGGACTATGGCTACACCTTC
-	-	TRBV27	TRBJ1-2	CASTPDLRGGYTF	TGTGCCAGCACACCGGACCTACGAGGTGGCTACACCTTC
-	-	TRBV29-1	TRBJ2-7	CSVITARTYEQYF	TGCAGCGTTATAACGGCCCGAACGTACGAGCAGTACTTC
-	-	TRBV5-1	TRBJ2-5	CASSLARVGRETQYF	TGCGCCAGCAGCTTGGCACGAGTAGGACGAGAGACCCAGTACTTC
-	-	TRBV5-1	TRBJ2-3	CASSESGLRGTDTQYF	TGCGCCAGCAGCGAGTCCGGGCTCAGAGGTACAGATACGCAGTATTTT
once	-	TRBV3-1/TRBV3-2	TRBJ2-7	CASSLIGASYEQYF	TGTGCCAGCAGCCTGATCGGGGCTTCCTACGAGCAGTACTTC
-	-	TRBV12-3/TRBV12-4	TRBJ1-2	CASSLGSYYGYTF	TGTGCCAGCAGTTTAGGTTCTTACTATGGCTACACCTTC
-	TRBD1	TRBV19	TRBJ1-1	CASSITRDRGEAFF	TGTGCCAGTAGTATAACCAGGGACAGGGGTGAAGCTTTCTTT
-	-	TRBV2	TRBJ1-4	CAGKQVINEKLFF	TGTGCCGGAAAACAGGTGATTAATGAAAAACTGTTTTTT
-	TRBD2	TRBV24-1	TRBJ2-3	CAPARGGSTDTQYF	TGTGCCCCCGCACGGGGGGGAAGCACAGATACGCAGTATTTT
-	-	TRBV25-1	TRBJ1-2	CASSEGQTFYGYTF	TGTGCCAGCAGTGAAGGGCAAACATTCTATGGCTACACCTTC
-	TRBD1	TRBV6-5	TRBJ2-7	CASSLSTGVSYEQYF	TGTGCCAGCAGCCTGTCGACAGGGGTTTCCTACGAGCAGTACTTC
once	-	TRBV4-1	TRBJ2-2	CASSQDASGGGELFF	TGCGCCAGCAGCCAAGATGCTTCGGGCGGCGGGGAGCTGTTTTTT
-	-	TRBV7-9	TRBJ1-6	CASSLGGAYNSPLHF	TGTGCCAGCAGCTTAGGGGGCGCGTATAATTCACCCCTCCACTTT
-	-	TRBV5-4	TRBJ2-2	CASSLGGTVTGELFF	TGTGCCAGCAGCTTGGGGGGGACGGTAACCGGGGAGCTGTTTTTT
-	-	TRBV2	TRBJ2-3	CASSAQNTDTQYF	TGTGCCAGCAGTGCCCAGAACACAGATACGCAGTATTTT
once	-	TRBV5-1	TRBJ1-6	CASSRESPNSPLHF	TGCGCCAGCAGCCGAGAGAGCCCCAATTCACCCCTCCACTTT
-	-	TRBV9	TRBJ1-5	CASGTNQPQHF	TGTGCCAGCGGCACCAATCAGCCCCAGCATTTT
-	-	TRBV21-1	TRBJ2-2	CASTGKSTSNTGELFF	TGTGCCAGCACGGGAAAATCCACATCGAACACCGGGGAGCTGTTTTTT
once	TRBD2	TRBV28	TRBJ2-1	CASSVPGLGSDEQFF	TGTGCCAGCAGTGTCCCGGGACTAGGTTCGGATGAGCAGTTCTTC
-	TRBD2	TRBV7-9	TRBJ2-7	CASSLAVVIAGGYEQYF	TGTGCCAGCAGCTTAGCAGTGGTAATAGCGGGAGGGTACGAGCAGTACTTC